Shown below are 5 T cell receptor beta chains from a single sample sequenced in a study of blood T cell repertoires in COVID-19. The data were produced by immunoSEQ multiplex PCR, yet TCRdb's version contains in-frame clones alone and is incomplete. The table lists roughly 120,000 clones, more than 75% of them singletons. The material sequenced was peripheral blood. The receptors originated from a woman between 65 and 79 years old with acute or convalescent COVID-19.

This chain links TRBV4-1 with TRBJ1-1, with 7 positions matching TRBD1. In germline, CDR1 is MGHRA, CDR2 YSYEKL. V dropped 1 base and J dropped 1; count of bases not matched to a gene: 9. The CDR3 length is 17 residues. The CDR3 loop reads CASSQAPQGVGNTEAFF. DNA for the CDR3: TGCGCCAGCAGCCAAGCTCCCCAGGGGGTAGGGAACACTGAAGCTTTCTTT.

The gene calls are TRBV19 and TRBJ1-2, with D hard to call. Germline CDR1 reads LNHDA; CDR2 reads SQIVND (reference sequence). The CDR3 has 15 amino acids. The V end lost 6 bases, the J end lost 6 bases, and 20 bases lay between the germline ends. DNA for the CDR3: TGTGCCAGTAGGCCCGAGCGCCCTGTCCCTCATGGCTACACCTTC. Its protein is CASRPERPVPHGYTF.

The V and J genes are TRBV6-5 and TRBJ2-2; TRBD2 matches at 7 bases. This CDR3 is 14 amino acids long. V lost 5 bases to trimming and J lost 5 bases; unmatched junction nucleotides: 5. In germline, CDR1 is MNHEY, CDR2 SVGAGI. In DNA form, the CDR3 reads TGTGCCAGCAGTCCCCGCGGGGGTACCGGGGAGCTGTTTTTT. Protein product: CASSPRGGTGELFF.

The rearrangement uses TRBV21-1 and TRBJ2-3; TRBD2 is the table's D call and was not checked against the DNA. TRBV21-1 counts as a pseudogene. This CDR3 has 17 amino acids. CDR3 coding DNA: TGTGCCAGCAGCAAAGCGCTAGCGGGGATCAGCACAGATACGCAGTATTTT. Translated: CASSKALAGISTDTQYF.

J is TRBJ2-2 and V is TRBV28; TRBD1 matches 7 bases. Germline V gene lookup returns CDR1 MDHEN and CDR2 SYDVKM. This CDR3 is built from 15 residues. Trimming at V came to 7 bases and at J to 1 base, leaving 6 bases not matched to a gene. The CDR3 is CASTSQGWNTGELFF. DNA for the CDR3: TGTGCCAGCACCTCACAGGGGTGGAACACCGGGGAGCTGTTTTTT.